These 18 T cell receptor beta chains share one sample of origin, sequenced in a study of graft-versus-host responses after intestinal transplantation. Using immunoSEQ multiplex PCR, the repertoire was profiled, and TCRdb retains in-frame clones only, with some absent. The data show 20,000 to 30,000 clones, roughly 80% seen once. Sequences were derived from PBMCs, sampled 28 days after intestinal transplant. Every receptor here comes from a human patient who received an intestinal transplant, so some T cells may come from the graft donor.

The V and J genes are TRBV29-1 and TRBJ2-1, with TRBD1 identical over 12 bases. Trimming at V came to 1 base and at J to 8 bases, leaving 6 bases not matched to a gene. CDR1 SQVTM and CDR2 ANQGSEA come from the germline V gene. The length of the CDR3 is 15 residues. CDR3 sequence reads: CSVEVPGQGADEQFF. The CDR3 DNA is TGCAGCGTTGAAGTACCGGGACAGGGGGCCGATGAGCAGTTCTTC.

The V call is TRBV29-1, the J call TRBJ1-6; D unclear. The CDR3 runs to 13 residues. Germline assignment: CDR1 SQVTM and CDR2 ANQGSEA. Trimming took off 5 bases at V and 4 bases at J, with 9 bases between the two ends. CDR3 in amino acids: CSVKSGYNSPLHF. CDR3 sequence (DNA): TGCAGCGTTAAGTCGGGGTATAATTCACCCCTCCACTTT.

The rearrangement joins TRBV5-1 to TRBJ2-7; 7 bases match TRBD1. The CDR3 sequence is 15 residues long. After removal of 5 bases from V and 1 base from J, the junction contained 9 bases not matched to a gene. Germline V lookup: CDR1 SGHRS, CDR2 YFSETQ. The CDR3 is CASRNRGWGSYEQYF. In nucleotides, the CDR3 is TGCGCCAGCAGAAACAGGGGCTGGGGTTCCTACGAGCAGTACTTC.

The J gene is TRBJ2-3, the V gene TRBV6-1; 8 nucleotides match TRBD2. Germline trimming cut 3 bases from V and 2 bases from J; bases unmatched to any gene: 10. Per germline, CDR1 MNHNS and CDR2 SASEGT. CDR3 size: 17 residues. CDR3 bases: TGTGCCAGCAGTGATTCCCTTGGACTAGCTTACACAGATACGCAGTATTTT. This sequence encodes CASSDSLGLAYTDTQYF.

The chain combines TRBV20-1 with TRBJ2-7, with D unclear. The CDR3 is 11 amino acids. V was pared by 2 bases and J by 6 bases, with 8 bases between. Per germline, CDR1 DFQATT and CDR2 SNEGSKA (reference sequence). CDR3 amino acids: CSARTGGEQYF. The CDR3 nucleotides read TGCAGTGCTAGAACGGGCGGCGAGCAGTACTTC.

The V call is TRBV5-6, the J call TRBJ1-1; 7 bases map to TRBD1. The germline V gene encodes CDR1 SGHDT and CDR2 YYEEEE. The CDR3 runs to 16 residues. The V gene end was trimmed by 0 bases and the J gene end by 0 bases; junction bases not matched to a gene: 5. The CDR3 sequence is CASSLGADRLNTEAFF. The CDR3 DNA reads as TGTGCCAGCAGCTTGGGGGCGGACAGGTTGAACACTGAAGCTTTCTTT.

This rearrangement joins TRBV5-1 to TRBJ2-5; D remains unclear. The V end lost 2 bases, the J end lost 4 bases, and 12 bases lay between the germline ends. CDR3 length equals 14 residues. Germline V CDR1 and CDR2: SGHRS, YFSETQ. The CDR3 DNA reads TGCGCCAGCAGCTTCGCTAGGTTCGGAGAGACCCAGTACTTC. Amino acid sequence: CASSFARFGETQYF.

This chain links TRBV20-1 with TRBJ1-1; D is uncertain. Trimming shortened V by 5 bases and J by 11 bases, and 15 bases separated the two germline ends. CDR1 is DFQATT and CDR2 is SNEGSKA in the germline V gene (reference sequence). The CDR3 length is 11 residues. CDR3 in DNA: TGCAGTGCTTCTCACGGGAGGAGGGCTTTCTTT. This codes for CSASHGRRAFF.

V and J are TRBV5-4 and TRBJ1-1; 10 bases are a match to TRBD1. CDR3 length: 16 amino acids. Germline V gene lookup returns CDR1 SGHNT and CDR2 YYREEE (reference sequence). Trimming at V came to 0 bases and at J to 4 bases, leaving 6 bases not matched to a gene. This CDR3 is CASSLGQGARSTEAFF. CDR3 sequence (DNA): TGTGCCAGCAGCTTGGGACAGGGGGCGCGGAGCACTGAAGCTTTCTTT.

This clone was seen more than once but under ten times. The chain links TRBV18 to TRBJ1-5; D call uncertain. Trimming removed 2 bases at V and 0 bases at J, with 14 bases between. The CDR3 has 17 amino acids. Germline CDR1 reads KGHSH; CDR2 reads LQKENI. CDR3: CASSPVHAARSNQPQHF. CDR3 bases: TGTGCCAGCTCACCAGTTCATGCAGCGCGTAGCAATCAGCCCCAGCATTTT.

A few counts support this clone. The V gene is TRBV4-1, the J gene TRBJ2-1, with 7 bases fitting TRBD2. Germline CDR1 reads MGHRA; CDR2 reads YSYEKL. The CDR3 length is 15 residues. With V trimmed by 1 base and J by 3 bases, 3 bases remained unmatched. In DNA form, the CDR3 reads TGCGCCAGCAGCCAAGGCGGGGGAGACTACAATGAGCAGTTCTTC. This encodes CASSQGGGDYNEQFF.

This chain joins TRBV9 and TRBJ2-7; 15 nucleotides line up with TRBD2. Germline values: CDR1 SGDLS, CDR2 YYNGEE. This CDR3 is built from 15 residues. The trim removed 4 bases at V and 3 bases at J, leaving 2 bases unmatched. The CDR3 loop is CASSRGLAGGYEQYF. The CDR3 coding sequence is TGTGCCAGCAGCCGGGGACTAGCGGGGGGCTACGAGCAGTACTTC. Full variable domain (outside the CDR3, taken from reference TRBV9 and TRBJ2-7): DSGVTQTPKHLITATGQRVTLRCSPRSGDLSVYWYQQSLDQGLQFLIQYYNGEERAKGNILERFSAQQFPDLHSELNLSSLELGDSALYFCASSRGLAGGYEQYFGPGTRLTVT.

The chain carries TRBV2 and TRBJ2-5, with TRBD2 matching over 11 bases. CDR3 length equals 16 residues. Germline V gene lookup returns CDR1 SNHLY and CDR2 FYNNEI. With V trimmed by 8 bases and J by 5 bases, 13 bases remained unmatched. CDR3 loop: CASALGVAGGPETQYF. The CDR3 DNA reads TGTGCCAGCGCCCTCGGGGTAGCGGGGGGGCCGGAGACCCAGTACTTC.

This sequence joins TRBV11-1 and TRBJ2-7; possibly TRBD1 or TRBD2 for D (6 bases each). V gave up 1 base and J gave up 4 bases, with 20 bases separating them. The germline V gene encodes CDR1 SGHAT and CDR2 FQDESV (reference sequence). This CDR3 has 17 residues. The CDR3: CASSLEGVWRGPYEQYF. The CDR3 DNA follows: TGTGCCAGCAGCTTAGAGGGGGTGTGGCGGGGCCCGTACGAGCAGTACTTC.

The gene calls are TRBV7-8 and TRBJ1-2; D unresolved. The length of the CDR3 is 14 residues. Germline V CDR1 and CDR2: SGHVS, FQNEAQ. The V end lost 0 bases, the J end lost 3 bases, and 8 bases lay between the germline ends. The CDR3 loop reads CASSLAASYYGYTF. The CDR3 DNA reads TGTGCCAGCAGCTTAGCGGCCAGCTACTATGGCTACACCTTC.

The rearrangement links TRBV7-3 to TRBJ2-1; TRBD2 matches at 11 bases. CDR1 and CDR2 (germline): SGHTA, FQGTGA. The CDR3 runs 15 residues. V lost 5 bases, J lost 5 bases, and 5 bases stayed unmatched. CDR3 DNA: TGTGCCAGCAGCCTACTAGCGGGAGACCACAATGAGCAGTTCTTC. Translated, it gives CASSLLAGDHNEQFF.

The CDR3 DNA sequence: TGTGCCAGCAGTACCTTTAGCGGAGACTCCTACAATGAGCAGTTCTTC. This codes for CASSTFSGDSYNEQFF. The V gene is TRBV28, the J gene TRBJ2-1; D possibly corresponds to TRBD2 (6 bases). Trimming took 5 bases from V and 0 from J, leaving 14 bases between them. Germline lookup yields CDR1 MDHEN and CDR2 SYDVKM. This CDR3 has 16 residues. Using reference TRBV28 and TRBJ2-1 for the parts outside the CDR3, the full variable domain is DVKVTQSSRYLVKRTGEKVFLECVQDMDHENMFWYRQDPGLGLRLIYFSYDVKMKEKGDIPEGYSVSREKKERFSLILESASTNQTSMYLCASSTFSGDSYNEQFFGPGTRLTVL.

The CDR3 DNA is TGTGCCAGCAGCTTAGATGAGACAGATGGGAATGAAAAACTGTTTTTT. This sequence encodes CASSLDETDGNEKLFF. The rearrangement uses TRBV11-2 and TRBJ1-4; TRBD1 is a possible D gene (5 bases). CDR3 length: 16 amino acids. Germline loops: CDR1 SGHAT, CDR2 FQNNGV. Trimming removed 0 bases from V and 5 bases from J, with 13 bases in between.